The entry below describes one T cell receptor beta chain. This entry comes from a study of blood T cell repertoires in COVID-19. Participants reported their clinical history, and cohort assignment relied on those reports. Here immunoSEQ multiplex PCR was the method, and the copy in TCRdb shows in-frame clones only, minus some. The sample records about 270,000 clones, around 90% being singletons. The CDR3 is 13 amino acids. The V end lost 8 bases, the J end lost 0 bases, and 8 bases lay between the germline ends. Germline V CDR1 and CDR2: ENHRY, SYGVKD. The sequence was collected from a woman younger than 45 with acute COVID-19. The sample taken for sequencing was PBMCs or T cells enriched from blood (not recorded which). The chain is built from TRBV10-3 and TRBJ1-5; the D is unclear. CDR3 sequence (DNA): TGTGCCATCGCCGGTGATAGCAATCAGCCCCAGCATTTT. Translating gives CAIAGDSNQPQHF.